This T cell receptor beta chain derives from a study of T cell responses to AZD1222 COVID-19 vaccine. Study findings and constraints: Clonal diversity was possibly underestimated; the donors were predominantly white British and more often female.

TCRdb keeps only in-frame clones here, not all; method: immunoSEQ multiplex PCR. This sample has 99,000 or so clones, with approximately 87% found just once. With regard to this clone: Antigen: not known.

The CDR3 length is 10 residues. J is TRBJ2-7 and V is TRBV7-5; TRBD1, as called in the table, went unchecked against the DNA. TRBV7-5 is termed a pseudogene. Sequenced material: peripheral blood, taken on day 0 of AZD1222 vaccination. This TCR came from an adult in good health. The CDR3 DNA follows: TGTGCCAGAAGCCACTACGAGCAGTACTTC. It encodes CARSHYEQYF.